The clone carrying this TCR beta chain has only one observation. This entry comes from a study of chemoradiotherapy in HPV16-positive cancers. Method: immunoSEQ multiplex PCR; TCRdb's copy keeps in-frame clones and lacks some. The data show tens of thousands of clones, 70% to 90% seen once. Trimming removed 5 bases from V and 4 bases from J, with 21 bases in between. This CDR3 comprises 16 residues. Germline CDR1 and CDR2: SGHVS and FNYEAQ. Sample: blood, taken from a patient who underwent chemoradiotherapy. The receptor was isolated from a human donor with HPV-associated anogenital cancer. The chain couples TRBV7-6 to TRBJ2-7, with D possibly matching TRBD2 (7 bases). The CDR3: CASSLPGGQGYYEQYF. CDR3 bases: TGTGCCAGCAGCCTCCCGGGGGGCCAGGGTTATTACGAGCAGTACTTC.